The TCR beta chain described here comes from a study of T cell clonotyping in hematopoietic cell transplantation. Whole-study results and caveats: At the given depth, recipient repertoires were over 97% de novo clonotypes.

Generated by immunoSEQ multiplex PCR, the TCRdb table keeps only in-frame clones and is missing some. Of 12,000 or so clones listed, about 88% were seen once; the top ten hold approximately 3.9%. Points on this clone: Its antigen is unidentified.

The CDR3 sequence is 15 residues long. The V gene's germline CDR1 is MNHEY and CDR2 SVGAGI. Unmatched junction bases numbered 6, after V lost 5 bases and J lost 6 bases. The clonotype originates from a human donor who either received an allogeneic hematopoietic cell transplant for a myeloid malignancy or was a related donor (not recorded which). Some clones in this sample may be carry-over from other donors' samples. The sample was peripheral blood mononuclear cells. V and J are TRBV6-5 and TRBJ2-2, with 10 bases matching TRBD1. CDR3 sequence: CASSRTGGSAGELFF. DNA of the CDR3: TGTGCCAGCAGTCGGACAGGGGGGAGCGCCGGGGAGCTGTTTTTT.